Below, one T cell receptor (beta chain) is given with its context. This entry comes from a study of T cell changes during pregnancy in multiple sclerosis. Some clones are missing from TCRdb's copy, which holds only in-frame ones; the method was immunoSEQ multiplex PCR. Of fewer than 15,000 clones listed, roughly 85% were seen once; the top ten hold 15% to 20%. Germline V lookup: CDR1 SEHNR, CDR2 FQNEAQ (reference sequence). Trimming took 1 base from V and 4 from J; bases not matched to a gene: 10. This CDR3 contains 19 residues. The sample here was CD8+ T cells from peripheral blood mononuclear cells, taken in the first trimester of pregnancy. This rearrangement joins TRBV7-9 to TRBJ2-1, with 13 bases identical to TRBD2. This sequence was found in a female donor with multiple sclerosis, enrolled in a pregnancy study. The DNA for the CDR3 is TGTGCCAGCAGCTTAGTCATCCGACTAGCGGGGGGTACATACAATGAGCAGTTCTTC. Protein product: CASSLVIRLAGGTYNEQFF.